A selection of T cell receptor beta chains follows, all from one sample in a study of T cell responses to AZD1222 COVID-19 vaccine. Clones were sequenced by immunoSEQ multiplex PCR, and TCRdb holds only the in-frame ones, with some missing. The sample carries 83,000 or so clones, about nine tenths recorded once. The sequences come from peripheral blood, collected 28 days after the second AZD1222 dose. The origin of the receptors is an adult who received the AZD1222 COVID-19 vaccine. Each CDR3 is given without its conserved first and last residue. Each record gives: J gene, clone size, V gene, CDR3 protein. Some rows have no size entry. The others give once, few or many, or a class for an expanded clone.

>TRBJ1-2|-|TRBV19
ASRSGAYGYT
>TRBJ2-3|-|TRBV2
ARGTSGRSTDTQY
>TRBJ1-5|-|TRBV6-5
ASSSIVGQPQH
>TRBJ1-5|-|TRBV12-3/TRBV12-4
ASSLGSGQPQH
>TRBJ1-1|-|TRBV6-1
ASSEATGGKPEAF
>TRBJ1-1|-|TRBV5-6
ASSSLPGQGEAF
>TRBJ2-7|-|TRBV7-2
ASSPGTSGRARLDEQY
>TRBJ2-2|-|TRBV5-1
ASSLAWTSGITGELF
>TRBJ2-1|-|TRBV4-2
ASSAGTGGYNEQF
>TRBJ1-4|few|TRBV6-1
ASSEAPGQPEKLF
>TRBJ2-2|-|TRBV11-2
ASSHRSGRGYTGELF
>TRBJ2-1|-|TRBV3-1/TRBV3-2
ASSRTSGGHNEQF
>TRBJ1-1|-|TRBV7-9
ASSLKVNTEAF
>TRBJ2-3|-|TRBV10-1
ASSELKRTSTQY
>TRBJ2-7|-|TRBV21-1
ASSLTGFYEQY
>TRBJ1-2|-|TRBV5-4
ASSSVQGLYGYT
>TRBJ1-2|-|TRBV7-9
ASSLVSARGDGYT
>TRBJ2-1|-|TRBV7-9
ASSPRDSLFNEQF
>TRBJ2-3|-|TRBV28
ASSLRAPSQDTQY
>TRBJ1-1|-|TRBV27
ASSFTPGQEYMNTEAF
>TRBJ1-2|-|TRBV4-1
ASSQDRDSKNYGYT
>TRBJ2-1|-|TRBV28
ASSLNVIGSGSYNEQF
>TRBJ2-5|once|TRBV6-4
ASSAGRQETQY
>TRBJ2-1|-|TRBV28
ASSFGGGEQF
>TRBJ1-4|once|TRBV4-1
ASSPGQGVGEKLF
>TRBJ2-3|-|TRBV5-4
ASSLPNQYTQY
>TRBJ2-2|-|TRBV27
ASSLAGAGELF
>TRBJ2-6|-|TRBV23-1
ATRDSGANVLT
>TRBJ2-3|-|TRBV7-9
ASSLTGDGTDTQY
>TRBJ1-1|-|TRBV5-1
ASSLGVGTGNTEAF
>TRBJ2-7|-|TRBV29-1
SVEERQGTYEQY
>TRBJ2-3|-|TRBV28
ASSLLTDTQY
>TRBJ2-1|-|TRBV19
ASSMFQRRGRNEQF
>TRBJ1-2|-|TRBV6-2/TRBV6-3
ASSYPYGGSQSYT
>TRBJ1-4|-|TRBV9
ASSVDEGPWEKLF
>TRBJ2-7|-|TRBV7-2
ASSLDVHTYEQY
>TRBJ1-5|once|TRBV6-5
ASSRQGASQPQH
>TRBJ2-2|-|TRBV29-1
SVENVLGLTGELF
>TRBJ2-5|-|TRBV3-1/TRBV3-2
ASSQAGLAGDAWYQETQY
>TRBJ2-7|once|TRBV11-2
ASSLVAGVHEQY
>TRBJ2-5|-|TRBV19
ASSRLQGEETQY
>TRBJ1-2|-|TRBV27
ASSTGQGGYT
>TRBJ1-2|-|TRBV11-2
ASSLGGTAYGYT
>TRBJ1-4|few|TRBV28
ASSSLRGRDKEKLF